The next 3 T cell receptor beta chains were all read from a single sample in a study of read filtering for tumor transcriptome and immune sequencing. This library used 300 to 450 ng RNA and molecular barcoded adaptors spanning alpha/delta and beta/gamma chains. MiXCR, applied by TCRdb to the reads, yields one record per CDR3 protein. The data show more than 55,000 distinct CDR3 sequences, roughly 19% seen once. Material for sequencing was a population of CD138-negative cells sorted from bone marrow. The receptors were gathered from a donor at least 40 years old with multiple myeloma.

The gene calls are TRBV12-3 or TRBV12-4 and TRBJ2-2; no clear D. This CDR3 contains 11 residues. V gave up 7 bases and J gave up 6 bases, with 6 bases separating them. CDR3 sequence: CASKNPGELFF. As DNA, the CDR3 is TGTGCCAGCAAAAACCCCGGGGAGCTGTTTTTT.

This clonotype was recorded at least ten times. The chain links TRBV9 to TRBJ2-3, with D perhaps matching TRBD2 (6 bases). Between the trimmed V and J ends, which lost 3 bases and 0 bases, there was a span of 14 bases. There are 16 residues in the CDR3. Germline CDR1 and CDR2: SGDLS and YYNGEE. CDR3 DNA sequence: TGTGCCAGCAGCGCCGGGACTCTAATGAGCACAGATACGCAGTATTTT. This sequence encodes CASSAGTLMSTDTQYF.

The chain carries TRBV6-5 and TRBJ1-1, with 7 bases aligning to TRBD1. The ends lost 6 bases at V and 5 bases at J; junction bases unmatched: 9. The CDR3 sequence is 14 residues long. The germline gives CDR1 MNHEY, CDR2 SVGAGI. The CDR3 nucleotides are TGTGCCAGCAGAGAGGGACAGTCGAATACTGAAGCTTTCTTT. Its translation is CASREGQSNTEAFF.